These 28 T cell receptor beta chains were all obtained from the same sample, sequenced in a study of cytomegalovirus exposure and HLA in healthy donors. Produced via immunoSEQ multiplex PCR; TCRdb's table is partial and in-frame only. The sample includes some 130,000 clones, around four fifths of them seen just once. Sequencing input: PBMCs. Receptors originate from a woman aged 30 to 39 in good health and CMV-seronegative.

The rearrangement links TRBV6-5 to TRBJ1-6, with 11 bases lining up with TRBD1. With 4 bases clipped from V and 8 bases from J, the junction kept 4 bases outside the gene matches. CDR1 is MNHEY, CDR2 SVGAGI, per germline. This CDR3 contains 15 residues. The CDR3 DNA is TGTGCCAGCAGTTCCCGGACAGGGGGCGATTCACCCCTCCACTTT. Its protein product is CASSSRTGGDSPLHF.

This sequence joins TRBV19 and TRBJ1-1, with 9 bases aligning to TRBD1. V shed 4 bases and J 8 bases; nucleotides not matched to a gene: 8. The CDR3 spans 14 residues. Germline-derived CDR1 and CDR2 are LNHDA and SQIVND (reference sequence). The CDR3 region is CASSTGQGPVEAFF. Written as DNA, the CDR3 is TGTGCCAGTAGTACAGGACAGGGGCCGGTAGAAGCTTTCTTT.

The J gene is TRBJ2-3, the V gene TRBV5-4; tentative D call: TRBD2 (6 bases). V lost 2 bases, J lost 0 bases, and 10 bases lay in between. This CDR3 has 15 residues. Looked up from germline, CDR1 is SGHNT and CDR2 is YYREEE (reference sequence). CDR3 nucleotides: TGTGCCAGCAGCTTCGCCGCGGGGAGCACAGATACGCAGTATTTT. It yields the protein CASSFAAGSTDTQYF.

V is TRBV5-1 and J is TRBJ2-3, with a possible D match to TRBD2 (6 bases). There are 14 residues in the CDR3. Per the germline V gene, CDR1 is SGHRS and CDR2 is YFSETQ. V lost 3 bases and J lost 4, with 12 bases in between. CDR3 nucleotides: TGCGCCAGCAGCTCCGGGAGCCCTCCAGATACGCAGTATTTT. Residues: CASSSGSPPDTQYF. Combining the CDR3 with reference TRBV5-1 and TRBJ2-3 gives the whole variable domain KAGVTQTPRYLIKTRGQQVTLSCSPISGHRSVSWYQQTPGQGLQFLFEYFSETQRNKGNFPGRFSGRQFSNSRSEMNVSTLELGDSALYLCASSSGSPPDTQYFGPGTRLTVL.

The chain carries TRBV7-9 and TRBJ2-7, with 8 bases that match TRBD1. After removal of 5 bases from V and 7 bases from J, the junction contained 13 bases not matched to a gene. From germline, CDR1 is SEHNR and CDR2 FQNEAQ (reference sequence). This CDR3 spans 15 amino acids. CDR3 sequence: CASSRPGQGSGEQYF. The CDR3 DNA reads TGTGCCAGCAGCCGCCCAGGACAGGGCTCGGGTGAGCAGTACTTC.

The chain uses TRBV6-1 and TRBJ1-5, with D uncertain. Trimming took off 2 bases at V and 0 bases at J, with 11 bases between the two ends. From germline, CDR1 is MNHNS and CDR2 SASEGT. The CDR3 contains 16 residues. The chain's CDR3 is CASSEFSGYSNQPQHF. The CDR3 DNA sequence: TGTGCCAGCAGTGAATTTTCAGGTTATAGCAATCAGCCCCAGCATTTT.

This clone occurred once. The rearrangement uses TRBV6-1 and TRBJ1-2, with a tentative D call TRBD1 (5 bases). The CDR3 consists of 14 residues. V was pared by 6 bases and J by 6 bases, with 17 bases between. CDR1 is MNHNS and CDR2 is SASEGT in the germline V gene. As DNA, the CDR3 is TGTGCCAGCAGGGTCGGGGGGGGACCCAATGGCTACACCTTC. Protein sequence: CASRVGGGPNGYTF.

The chain is built from TRBV19 and TRBJ1-5, with D possibly being TRBD1 (6 bases). V gave up 3 bases and J gave up 0 bases, with 15 bases separating them. This CDR3 is built from 17 residues. Germline assignment: CDR1 LNHDA and CDR2 SQIVND (reference sequence). The CDR3 reads CASSIPQTGYSNQPQHF. CDR3 in DNA: TGTGCCAGTAGTATCCCCCAGACAGGCTATAGCAATCAGCCCCAGCATTTT.

This clone was picked up a small number of times. This CDR3 is CAGATDTQNSPLHF. CDR3 sequence (DNA): TGTGCCGGCGCGACGGACACCCAGAATTCACCCCTCCACTTT. This sequence joins TRBV2 and TRBJ1-6, with D possibly matching TRBD1 (5 bases). The CDR3 consists of 14 residues. The germline V gene has CDR1 SNHLY and CDR2 FYNNEI. Trimming pared 11 bases from V and 7 bases from J, leaving 18 bases between.

This rearrangement joins TRBV11-2 to TRBJ2-3; the D gene is possibly TRBD1 (6 bases). Germline-derived CDR1 and CDR2 are SGHAT and FQNNGV. The CDR3 has 17 residues. V was trimmed by 5 bases and J by 7 bases, leaving 25 bases between them. CDR3 DNA sequence: TGTGCCAGCAGCCCGGACCCATTTAGAGCAGGGGAATATACGCAGTATTTT. It is translated as CASSPDPFRAGEYTQYF. The variable domain in full, completed from reference TRBV11-2 and TRBJ2-3, reads EAGVAQSPRYKIIEKRQSVAFWCNPISGHATLYWYQQILGQGPKLLIQFQNNGVVDDSQLPKDRFSAERLKGVDSTLKIQPAKLEDSAVYLCASSPDPFRAGEYTQYFGPGTRLTVL.

This chain joins TRBV7-2 and TRBJ1-4, with D possibly being TRBD1 (6 bases). V was cut by 2 bases and J by 8 bases, with 6 bases left in between. Germline V gene sequence: CDR1 SGHTA, CDR2 FQGNSA. The CDR3 contains 12 residues. The DNA for the CDR3 is TGTGCCAGCAGCTTAACAGGGGAAAAACTGTTTTTT. Residues: CASSLTGEKLFF.

The chain carries TRBV11-2 and TRBJ1-2, with TRBD1 identical over 7 bases. J lost 8 bases, V lost 5 bases, and 5 bases had no gene match. The CDR3 length is 12 residues. CDR1 and CDR2 (germline): SGHAT, FQNNGV. The CDR3 coding sequence is TGTGCCAGCAGCCCGACAGGGTACGGCTACACCTTC. Translation gives CASSPTGYGYTF.

The chain has TRBV5-4 and TRBJ1-1; a weak D match, TRBD1 (6 bases). The CDR3 is 13 residues long. Trimming stripped 4 bases from V and 5 bases from J, with 12 bases between. From germline, CDR1 is SGHNT and CDR2 YYREEE (reference sequence). The CDR3 reads CASSETGWTEAFF. CDR3 coding DNA: TGTGCCAGCAGCGAAACAGGGTGGACTGAAGCTTTCTTT.

The V and J genes are TRBV7-8 and TRBJ2-2; the match to TRBD1 covers 7 bases. J gave up 6 bases and V 5 bases, and 6 bases lay outside the gene matches. The CDR3 totals 14 residues. Per germline, CDR1 SGHVS and CDR2 FQNEAQ. The CDR3 spells CASSPRQGAGELFF. In DNA, the CDR3 is TGTGCCAGCAGCCCGAGACAGGGCGCCGGGGAGCTGTTTTTT.

V usage is TRBV2 and J usage is TRBJ1-3; unclear D gene. CDR3 length: 14 amino acids. With 6 bases removed from V and 1 base from J, the gap between germline ends came to 10 bases. The germline V gene has CDR1 SNHLY and CDR2 FYNNEI. CDR3 nucleotide sequence: TGTGCCAGCAGATTGGAGTTTTCTGGAAACACCATATATTTT. The encoded protein is CASRLEFSGNTIYF.

This chain connects TRBV19 to TRBJ1-5; weak D call: TRBD1 (5 bases). Germline loops: CDR1 LNHDA, CDR2 SQIVND (reference sequence). V lost 4 bases, J lost 6 bases, and 13 bases lay in between. This CDR3 spans 14 amino acids. Written as DNA, the CDR3 is TGTGCCAGTAGTACTGGGGCGGTAGGTCAGCCCCAGCATTTT. Its translation: CASSTGAVGQPQHF.

V usage is TRBV5-5 and J usage is TRBJ2-1, with D tentatively TRBD2 (7 bases). This CDR3 has 13 residues. V lost 3 bases, J lost 5 bases, and 9 bases lay in between. Germline V CDR1 and CDR2: SGHKS, YYEKEE (reference sequence). The CDR3 DNA reads as TGTGCCAGCAGCTCCGGGGGGCACAATGAGCAGTTCTTC. Protein sequence: CASSSGGHNEQFF.

The rearrangement joins TRBV5-1 to TRBJ2-3; 8 nucleotides align to TRBD1. Germline CDR1 is SGHRS and CDR2 is YFSETQ. The J segment lost 4 bases and the V segment lost 4 bases, leaving 5 bases of the junction unmatched. The CDR3 runs to 14 residues. The CDR3 reads CASSPDRGADTQYF. In DNA, the CDR3 is TGCGCCAGCAGCCCTGACAGGGGTGCAGATACGCAGTATTTT.

The chain links TRBV7-3 to TRBJ1-1, with TRBD1 identical over 11 bases. The CDR3 consists of 16 residues. Germline V lookup: CDR1 SGHTA, CDR2 FQGTGA. With 5 bases clipped from V and 6 bases from J, the junction kept 11 bases outside the gene matches. CDR3 nucleotides: TGTGCCAGCAGCGAGCTAGGGACAGGGGGGATGGCTGAAGCTTTCTTT. This codes for CASSELGTGGMAEAFF. Using reference TRBV7-3 and TRBJ1-1 for the parts outside the CDR3, the full variable domain is GAGVSQTPSNKVTEKGKYVELRCDPISGHTALYWYRQSLGQGPEFLIYFQGTGAADDSGLPNDRFFAVRPEGSVSTLKIQRTERGDSAVYLCASSELGTGGMAEAFFGQGTRLTVV.

The CDR3 bases are TGTGCCAGCAGCCCTGTCGAGGACTCGGGCGAGCAGTACTTC. This sequence encodes CASSPVEDSGEQYF. This chain connects TRBV6-6 to TRBJ2-7; tentative D call: TRBD2 (5 bases). The length of the CDR3 is 14 residues. Between the trimmed V and J ends, which lost 6 bases and 6 bases, there was a span of 18 bases. Germline CDR1 reads MNHNY; CDR2 reads SVGAGI (reference sequence).

This chain joins TRBV7-2 and TRBJ2-5; tentatively, D is TRBD1 (6 bases). Trimming took 3 bases from V and 2 from J, leaving 10 bases between them. The CDR3 runs 14 residues. The V gene's germline CDR1 is SGHTA and CDR2 FQGNSA. The CDR3 DNA follows: TGTGCCAGCAGCTTGGACAGATCACAAGAGACCCAGTACTTC. Residues: CASSLDRSQETQYF.

The CDR3 sequence is CASSQGLNNQPQHF. The CDR3 region has the DNA TGTGCCAGCAGCCAGGGCCTAAACAATCAGCCCCAGCATTTT. The V call is TRBV7-2, the J call TRBJ1-5, with D perhaps TRBD1 (5 bases). CDR1 is SGHTA and CDR2 is FQGNSA in the germline V gene. V lost 5 bases and J lost 3, with 11 bases in between. The CDR3 loop spans 14 amino acids.

The CDR3 coding sequence is TGTGCCAGCAGCCAAACTAGCGGGGCGATTAATGAGCAGTTCTTC. It specifies CASSQTSGAINEQFF. The rearrangement uses TRBV11-3 and TRBJ2-1, with 10 nucleotides matching TRBD2. This CDR3 has 15 residues. V dropped 5 bases and J dropped 7; count of bases not matched to a gene: 8. Germline V lookup: CDR1 SGHNT, CDR2 YENEEA.

The gene calls are TRBV9 and TRBJ1-6; D not resolved. CDR3 length: 13 residues. In germline, CDR1 is SGDLS, CDR2 YYNGEE. Between the trimmed V and J ends, which lost 0 bases and 6 bases, there was a span of 4 bases. CDR3 region: CASSVAFNSPLHF. The CDR3 DNA reads as TGTGCCAGCAGCGTAGCCTTTAATTCACCCCTCCACTTT.

This chain uses TRBV7-9 with TRBJ1-1; D unclear. There are 13 residues in the CDR3. V was clipped by 4 bases and J by 0 bases, with 6 bases between them. Germline V gene lookup returns CDR1 SEHNR and CDR2 FQNEAQ (reference sequence). CDR3: CASSSTLNTEAFF. The CDR3 nucleotides read TGTGCCAGCAGCTCGACACTGAACACTGAAGCTTTCTTT.

Written as DNA, the CDR3 is TGTGCCAGCACACCAGGGGATCTTGGCTACACCTTC. Translating it yields CASTPGDLGYTF. The chain uses TRBV7-9 and TRBJ1-2, with a possible D match to TRBD1 (6 bases). Trimming removed 7 bases at V and 7 bases at J, with 13 bases between. This CDR3 is 12 amino acids long. CDR1 and CDR2 from the germline V gene are SEHNR and FQNEAQ (reference sequence).

The V and J genes are TRBV6-5 and TRBJ1-1, with D maybe TRBD1 (6 bases). CDR1 is MNHEY, CDR2 SVGAGI, per germline. CDR3 size: 12 residues. The ends were cut back, 6 bases at V and 6 bases at J, with 11 bases in the middle. CDR3 region: CASRQGWAEAFF. As DNA, the CDR3 is TGTGCCAGCAGACAGGGATGGGCTGAAGCTTTCTTT.

The chain joins TRBV19 to TRBJ1-1, with D maybe TRBD1 (6 bases). The CDR3 contains 12 residues. Trimming removed 6 bases from V and 12 bases from J, with 17 bases in between. The germline CDR1 and CDR2 sequences are LNHDA and SQIVND (reference sequence). CDR3 region: CASSPRQEVTFF. The CDR3 DNA is TGTGCCAGTAGCCCAAGACAGGAGGTAACTTTCTTT.